The text below deals with one TCR beta chain. Assay execution took place at the deep level. Several immunoSEQ plates received, in even portions, the genomic DNA of each subset. The method was immunoSEQ multiplex PCR; TCRdb's version includes in-frame clones alone and lacks a portion of them. There are 2,500,000 or so clones in the sample; around 93% occur only once, and about 0.41% lies in the top ten. The data were taken from a study of shared clonotypes between healthy human individuals. Overall study: The donors, a couple of women and three men, were aged 18 to 49.

Germline V lookup: CDR1 LNHDA, CDR2 SQIVND (reference sequence). The CDR3 consists of 15 residues. Trimming took off 5 bases at V and 4 bases at J, with 18 bases between the two ends. Sequenced material: naive CD4+ T cells from PBMCs. As to subset: CD45RA+ positively selected. This rearrangement joins TRBV19 to TRBJ2-7; D possibly corresponds to TRBD2 (6 bases). This clonotype originated in a man between 18 and 35 years old in good health. Some clones in this sample may be carry-over from other donors' samples. CDR3 residues: CASSVRLVWEYEQYF. The DNA of the CDR3 is TGTGCCAGTAGTGTACGACTAGTCTGGGAATACGAGCAGTACTTC.